The 5 T cell receptor beta chains below all came from one sample that was sequenced in a study of blood T cell repertoires in COVID-19. The assay was immunoSEQ multiplex PCR, and TCRdb's table has in-frame clones only and misses some. The sample records some 320,000 clones, more than 75% being singletons. Sequencing was carried out using PBMCs or T cells enriched from blood (not recorded which). The receptors originated from a man aged 55 to 69 who had recovered from COVID-19.

The chain couples TRBV6-2 or TRBV6-3 to TRBJ2-3; no clear D gene. Germline CDR1 is MNHEY and CDR2 is SVGEGT. V was shortened by 6 bases and J by 4 bases, with 8 bases between the two germline ends. CDR3 length equals 12 residues. For the CDR3, the DNA is TGTGCCAGCAGCATGGAGTCAGATACGCAGTATTTT. It translates to CASSMESDTQYF.

The genes are TRBV3-1 (or the pseudogene TRBV3-2) and TRBJ2-7; tentative D call: TRBD2 (5 bases). With 4 bases removed from V and 5 bases from J, the gap between germline ends came to 15 bases. Looked up from germline, CDR1 is LGHDT and CDR2 is YNNKEL (reference sequence). The CDR3 contains 14 residues. CDR3 DNA sequence: TGTGCCAGCAGCCGGGCCCGGGGTGTCGACGAGCAGTACTTC. Residues: CASSRARGVDEQYF.

The J gene is TRBJ2-1, the V gene TRBV7-9; perhaps TRBD1 as D (7 bases). The germline V and J ends were trimmed by 1 base and 8 bases, with 15 bases remaining between them. The CDR3 sequence is 15 residues long. Germline V gives CDR1 SEHNR, CDR2 FQNEAQ (reference sequence). The CDR3: CASSLVTGASDEQFF. In nucleotides, the CDR3 is TGTGCCAGCAGCTTAGTCACAGGGGCTAGCGATGAGCAGTTCTTC. Full variable domain (outside the CDR3, taken from reference TRBV7-9 and TRBJ2-1): DTGVSQNPRHKITKRGQNVTFRCDPISEHNRLYWYRQTLGQGPEFLTYFQNEAQLEKSRLLSDRFSAERPKGSFSTLEIQRTEQGDSAMYLCASSLVTGASDEQFFGPGTRLTVL.

The V call is TRBV7-6, the J call TRBJ1-5; TRBD1 matches at 7 bases. Germline V CDR1 and CDR2: SGHVS, FNYEAQ. V trimming: 5 bases; J trimming: 3 bases; junction bases outside the gene matches: 4. This CDR3 is built from 14 residues. The CDR3 region is CASSPGQPNQPQHF. DNA of the CDR3: TGTGCCAGCAGCCCGGGACAGCCCAATCAGCCCCAGCATTTT.

The chain uses TRBV24-1 and TRBJ2-5; 10 bases match TRBD1. With V trimmed by 7 bases and J by 3 bases, 1 base remained unmatched. Germline CDR1 is KGHDR and CDR2 is SFDVKD. The CDR3 totals 13 residues. In DNA, the CDR3 is TGTGCCACCAGGGGGACAGGGGAAGAGACCCAGTACTTC. This sequence encodes CATRGTGEETQYF.